This entry lists 5 T cell receptor beta chains sequenced from one sample in a study of blood T cells in healthy people across ages. The second PCR ran roughly 6 to 11 cycles with a sample-barcoded 5' primer and J-beta primers. TCRdb independently ran MiXCR on the 5' RACE reads; one entry per CDR3 protein. Of around 900,000 distinct CDR3 sequences listed, roughly half are singletons. The specimen sequenced was blood. The receptors were gathered from an older woman in good health.

This clonotype was counted at least ten times. The chain combines TRBV5-1 with TRBJ2-3; D is tentatively TRBD1 or TRBD2 (5 bases each). V was trimmed by 0 bases and J by 2 bases, leaving 7 bases between them. The CDR3 loop spans 14 amino acids. Germline assignment: CDR1 SGHRS and CDR2 YFSETQ. CDR3 sequence reads: CASSLGDPTDTQYF. CDR3 nucleotides: TGCGCCAGCAGCTTGGGGGACCCCACAGATACGCAGTATTTT.

The chain combines TRBV4-2 with TRBJ1-1, with D uncertain. The germline CDR1 and CDR2 sequences are LGHNA and YNFKEQ. This CDR3 is 14 amino acids long. The ends were cut back, 4 bases at V and 1 base at J, with 10 bases in the middle. The CDR3 sequence: CASSPRETNTEAFF. CDR3 in DNA: TGTGCCAGCAGCCCCCGGGAGACGAACACTGAAGCTTTCTTT.

In this sample, this clonotype turned up a few times. J is TRBJ2-5 and V is TRBV28; TRBD2 agrees at 10 bases. With 2 bases clipped from V and 4 bases from J, the junction kept 4 bases outside the gene matches. This CDR3 has 15 amino acids. Germline assignment: CDR1 MDHEN and CDR2 SYDVKM. This chain's CDR3 is CASSLQASGRETQYF. Here the CDR3 DNA reads TGTGCCAGCAGTTTACAGGCTAGCGGGAGAGAGACCCAGTACTTC.

This clonotype was seen more than once but under ten times. V and J are TRBV4-1 and TRBJ2-7; no definite D call. The germline V gene has CDR1 MGHRA and CDR2 YSYEKL. V was cut by 1 base and J by 4 bases, with 8 bases left in between. The CDR3 is made up of 13 amino acids. This chain's CDR3 is CASSQVPAYEQYF. The CDR3 DNA reads as TGCGCCAGCAGCCAAGTGCCGGCTTACGAGCAGTACTTC.

The chain recombines TRBV5-1 with TRBJ2-7; 10 bases fit TRBD2. V shed 0 bases and J 5 bases; nucleotides not matched to a gene: 5. The length of the CDR3 is 15 residues. Germline V gene sequence: CDR1 SGHRS, CDR2 YFSETQ. The CDR3 region is CASSLGSGRSNEQYF. The CDR3 bases are TGCGCCAGCAGCTTGGGTAGCGGGAGGAGCAACGAGCAGTACTTC.